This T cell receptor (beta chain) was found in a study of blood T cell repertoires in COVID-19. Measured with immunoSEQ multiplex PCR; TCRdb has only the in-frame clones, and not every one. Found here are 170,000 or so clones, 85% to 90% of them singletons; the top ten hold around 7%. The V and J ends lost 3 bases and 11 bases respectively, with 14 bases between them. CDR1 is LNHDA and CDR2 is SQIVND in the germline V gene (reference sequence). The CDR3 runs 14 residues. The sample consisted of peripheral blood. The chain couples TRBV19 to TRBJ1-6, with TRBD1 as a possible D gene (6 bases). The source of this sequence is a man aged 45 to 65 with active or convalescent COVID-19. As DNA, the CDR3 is TGTGCCAGTAGTATCCCACAGGGTCATACACCCCTCCACTTT. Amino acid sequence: CASSIPQGHTPLHF.